A single T cell receptor (beta chain) is shown here with its context. Its antigen is unknown. Measured with immunoSEQ multiplex PCR; TCRdb has only the in-frame clones, and not every one. The data contain 130,000 or so clones, more than 80% of them singletons. The sample comes from a study of identifying expanded T cells in peripheral blood. Study observations and caveats: Variance in clone template counts between approximately 2-week samples significantly increased with total template count across all healthy donors.

Collection occurred without any documented infections or immune events in donors. Material for sequencing was blood. The sequence was obtained from a person aged 18 to 70 in good health.

CDR3 amino acids: CASSLLYGDTEAFF. The DNA for the CDR3 is TGTGCCAGCAGTCTACTCTACGGGGACACTGAAGCTTTCTTT. The chain employs TRBV27 and TRBJ1-1; D is ambiguous. With 5 bases removed from V and 3 bases from J, the gap between germline ends came to 13 bases. Looked up from germline, CDR1 is MNHEY and CDR2 is SMNVEV (reference sequence). CDR3 length: 14 residues.